The clone carrying this T cell receptor (beta chain) was seen once. Produced via immunoSEQ multiplex PCR; TCRdb's table is partial and in-frame only. The sample shows roughly 330,000 clones, around 87% of them seen only once. This sample is part of a study of blood T cell repertoires in COVID-19. Study information: The samples span acute and convalescent COVID-19 from the United States, Italy and Spain.

CDR1 and CDR2 (germline): SGHVS, FQNEAQ. This CDR3 spans 14 amino acids. Trimming stripped 2 bases from V and 3 bases from J, with 9 bases between. The rearrangement joins TRBV7-8 to TRBJ2-3; D is perhaps TRBD1 (5 bases). The sequence derives from a woman aged 25 to 45 who had recovered from COVID-19. Sample: PBMCs or T cells enriched from blood (not recorded which). CDR3 residues: CASSLPGITDTQYF. CDR3 DNA: TGTGCCAGCAGCTTACCAGGGATAACAGATACGCAGTATTTT. Combining the CDR3 with reference TRBV7-8 and TRBJ2-3 gives the whole variable domain GAGVSQSPRYKVAKRGQDVALRCDPISGHVSLFWYQQALGQGPEFLTYFQNEAQLDKSGLPSDRFFAERPEGSVSTLKIQRTQQEDSAVYLCASSLPGITDTQYFGPGTRLTVL.